A selection of T cell receptor beta chains follows, all from one sample in a study of blood T cells in healthy people across ages. Each CDR3 protein is one row after TCRdb ran MiXCR on the 5' RACE reads. The sample contains about 830,000 distinct CDR3 sequences, 58% of which appear only once. What was sequenced was blood. Receptor source: a man between 25 and 39 years old in good health. CDR3s include the opening cysteine and the closing phenylalanine or tryptophan. Each record gives: D gene, J gene, clone size, CDR3 length, V gene, CDR3 DNA, CDR3 protein. D genes are given only for firm matches. Clone size is stated in some rows and not others, as once, few, many or a class when expanded.

D: .; J: TRBJ2-1; size: .; length: 15; V: TRBV7-7; DNA: TGTGCCAGCAGAGACCCGGAATTAGCCAAAAACATTCAGTTCTTC; CDR3: CASRDPELAKNIQFF
D: .; J: TRBJ2-1; size: few; length: 14; V: TRBV10-3; DNA: TGTGCCATCAGTGCGGCGAGCTCCTACAATGAGCAGTTCTTC; CDR3: CAISAASSYNEQFF
D: .; J: TRBJ2-5; size: few; length: 12; V: TRBV2; DNA: TGTGCCAGCAGTCCAGGGGTGGAAGAGCAGTACTTC; CDR3: CASSPGVEEQYF
D: .; J: TRBJ1-1; size: .; length: 14; V: TRBV6-6; DNA: TGTGCCAGCAGTTACCGGACCTCCGGAGCTGAAGCTTTCTTT; CDR3: CASSYRTSGAEAFF
D: .; J: TRBJ1-2; size: .; length: 14; V: TRBV29-1; DNA: TGCAACGTTGACAAGGGAGGGGTTAACTATGGCTACACCTTC; CDR3: CNVDKGGVNYGYTF
D: .; J: TRBJ1-2; size: few; length: 15; V: TRBV7-9; DNA: TGTGCCAGCAGCTTAGAGGTGAAGGTTAACTATGGCTACACCTTC; CDR3: CASSLEVKVNYGYTF
D: .; J: TRBJ2-7; size: .; length: 15; V: TRBV3-1; DNA: TGTGCCAGCAGCCAAAGGGAGGGCAGGGGCTACGAGCAGTACTTC; CDR3: CASSQREGRGYEQYF
D: TRBD1; J: TRBJ2-6; size: few; length: 19; V: TRBV6-5; DNA: TGTGCCAGCAGTTACTCAACGGGACAGCCTGTCTCTGGGGCCAACGTCCTGACTTTC; CDR3: CASSYSTGQPVSGANVLTF
D: TRBD2; J: TRBJ2-3; size: few; length: 17; V: TRBV20-1; DNA: TGCAGTGCTAGAGACAGGCGCGGGACTAGCTCTTTCGCTACGCAGTATTTT; CDR3: CSARDRRGTSSFATQYF
D: .; J: TRBJ1-4; size: .; length: 14; V: TRBV12-3/TRBV12-4; DNA: TGTGCCAGCAGGGGAGGGAGTCCCCATGAAAAACTGTTTTTT; CDR3: CASRGGSPHEKLFF
D: .; J: TRBJ2-3; size: few; length: 15; V: TRBV4-3; DNA: TGCGCCAGCAGCCAAGGGCCGGGGACCACAGATACGCAGTATTTT; CDR3: CASSQGPGTTDTQYF
D: .; J: TRBJ2-7; size: .; length: 15; V: TRBV9; DNA: TGTGCCAGCAGCGTAGGAGGAGGCACAACCTACGAGCAGTACTTC; CDR3: CASSVGGGTTYEQYF
D: .; J: TRBJ2-1; size: few; length: 13; V: TRBV4-3; DNA: TGCGCCAGCAGCCAAGATAGTGGCGGGGTCGAGTTCTTC; CDR3: CASSQDSGGVEFF
D: .; J: TRBJ2-7; size: .; length: 14; V: TRBV6-6; DNA: TGTGCCAGCAGCTCCGCCCAGGGGCCCTACGAGCAGTACTTC; CDR3: CASSSAQGPYEQYF
D: TRBD2; J: TRBJ2-3; size: .; length: 17; V: TRBV12-3/TRBV12-4; DNA: TGTGCCAGCAGTCTACCACCCTTAGCGGGCCCCACAGATACGCAGTATTTT; CDR3: CASSLPPLAGPTDTQYF
D: .; J: TRBJ2-3; size: .; length: 14; V: TRBV20-1; DNA: TGCAGTGCTGGAGAAGGGACCTTCACAGATACGCAGTATTTT; CDR3: CSAGEGTFTDTQYF
D: TRBD1; J: TRBJ2-5; size: few; length: 16; V: TRBV10-3; DNA: TGTGCCACCAAGACCCGGACAGGGGGTCTAGGGGAGACCCAGTACTTC; CDR3: CATKTRTGGLGETQYF
D: .; J: TRBJ2-3; size: .; length: 15; V: TRBV27; DNA: TGTGCCAGCAGTTGGACCCCGGAGGACACAGATACGCAGTATTTT; CDR3: CASSWTPEDTDTQYF
D: .; J: TRBJ1-2; size: .; length: 13; V: TRBV20-1; DNA: TGCAGTGCTAGAGAAGGTTTCTTATATGGCTACACCTTC; CDR3: CSAREGFLYGYTF
D: .; J: TRBJ2-5; size: few; length: 13; V: TRBV20-1; DNA: TGCAGTGCTCTCCAGGGGACCGTGGAGACCCAGTACTTC; CDR3: CSALQGTVETQYF
D: .; J: TRBJ2-3; size: few; length: 13; V: TRBV10-3; DNA: TGTGCCATGAGGGACGAGTGGGGAGATACGCAGTATTTT; CDR3: CAMRDEWGDTQYF
D: .; J: TRBJ1-5; size: few; length: 16; V: TRBV20-1; DNA: TGCAGTGCTAGAGATTTTTTGGGAGGGCTCGGACAGCCCCAGCATTTT; CDR3: CSARDFLGGLGQPQHF
D: .; J: TRBJ2-1; size: .; length: 15; V: TRBV29-1; DNA: TGCAGCGTTGAAGATTTCGCTCTAACCTACAATGAGCAGTTCTTC; CDR3: CSVEDFALTYNEQFF
D: .; J: TRBJ2-7; size: .; length: 11; V: TRBV20-1; DNA: TGCAGTGCTTGGGACTCGGGCGAGCAGTACTTC; CDR3: CSAWDSGEQYF
D: .; J: TRBJ2-7; size: .; length: 12; V: TRBV29-1; DNA: TGCAGCGTTGCGTTTCAATACAATGAGCAGTACTTC; CDR3: CSVAFQYNEQYF
D: TRBD2; J: TRBJ2-1; size: .; length: 16; V: TRBV20-1; DNA: TGCAGTGCTAGTCCTAGCGGGGGGAGCTCCTACAATGAGCAGTTCTTC; CDR3: CSASPSGGSSYNEQFF
D: TRBD1; J: TRBJ1-1; size: .; length: 12; V: TRBV12-3/TRBV12-4; DNA: TGTGCCAGCAGTACAGGGGGCGGGGAAGCTTTCTTT; CDR3: CASSTGGGEAFF
D: .; J: TRBJ2-5; size: .; length: 17; V: TRBV4-1; DNA: TGCGCCAGCAGCCAGCCGGTTGGGAAGGGGGGATCAGAGACCCAGTACTTC; CDR3: CASSQPVGKGGSETQYF
D: .; J: TRBJ1-1; size: .; length: 14; V: TRBV12-3/TRBV12-4; DNA: TGTGCCAGCAGTCCCGACAGCGCGAACACTGAAGCTTTCTTT; CDR3: CASSPDSANTEAFF
D: .; J: TRBJ2-5; size: .; length: 13; V: TRBV28; DNA: TGTGCCAGCAGGGCTACAGGAGAAGAGACCCAGTACTTC; CDR3: CASRATGEETQYF
D: TRBD1; J: TRBJ2-7; size: .; length: 15; V: TRBV4-1; DNA: TGCGCCAGCAGCCAAGATCACAGGGGCTCCTACGAGCAGTACTTC; CDR3: CASSQDHRGSYEQYF
D: .; J: TRBJ1-2; size: .; length: 13; V: TRBV27; DNA: TGTGCCAGCAGTTCCACCTCGACTGATGGCTACACCTTC; CDR3: CASSSTSTDGYTF
D: .; J: TRBJ2-5; size: many; length: 11; V: TRBV20-1; DNA: TGCAGTGCTAGCGCCCAAGAGACCCAGTACTTC; CDR3: CSASAQETQYF
D: TRBD2; J: TRBJ2-1; size: once; length: 19; V: TRBV7-2; DNA: TGTGCCAGCAGCTTAGTAGCTACCTCTAGCGGGGGGGCCTACAATGAGCAGTTCTTC; CDR3: CASSLVATSSGGAYNEQFF
D: TRBD1; J: TRBJ1-1; size: .; length: 14; V: TRBV3-1; DNA: TGTGCCAGCAGCCTCCGGACAGGGAGGACTGAAGCTTTCTTT; CDR3: CASSLRTGRTEAFF
D: .; J: TRBJ2-1; size: few; length: 15; V: TRBV20-1; DNA: TGCAGTGCCTTAAGGCCCCTAACCGGGTACAATGAGCAGTTCTTC; CDR3: CSALRPLTGYNEQFF
D: .; J: TRBJ2-5; size: .; length: 15; V: TRBV9; DNA: TGTGCCAGCAGCGAGGGGGGTGCCACACAAGAGACCCAGTACTTC; CDR3: CASSEGGATQETQYF
D: TRBD2; J: TRBJ2-1; size: medium-sized; length: 15; V: TRBV7-2; DNA: TGTGCCAGCAGCTTACAGCGGGGACGCTACAATGAGCAGTTCTTC; CDR3: CASSLQRGRYNEQFF
D: .; J: TRBJ2-5; size: .; length: 12; V: TRBV29-1; DNA: TGCAGCGTTGATACTGGGGACGAGACCCAGTACTTC; CDR3: CSVDTGDETQYF
D: TRBD2; J: TRBJ2-3; size: .; length: 14; V: TRBV3-1; DNA: TGTGCCAGCAGACACGGGACTAGCGGAGATACGCAGTATTTT; CDR3: CASRHGTSGDTQYF
D: TRBD2; J: TRBJ2-7; size: .; length: 14; V: TRBV7-2; DNA: TGTGCCAGCAGCTTAACGGGGGGGCCTGACGAGCAGTACTTC; CDR3: CASSLTGGPDEQYF
D: .; J: TRBJ2-6; size: .; length: 14; V: TRBV27; DNA: TGTGCCAGCAGTTTACACCCTGGGGCCAACGTCCTGACTTTC; CDR3: CASSLHPGANVLTF
D: .; J: TRBJ1-2; size: .; length: 14; V: TRBV7-9; DNA: TGTGCCAGCAGCTTAGACGACAACCCCAATGGCTACACCTTC; CDR3: CASSLDDNPNGYTF
D: .; J: TRBJ2-6; size: .; length: 17; V: TRBV15; DNA: TGTGCCACCAGCAGAGGGGCAGGAACCTCTGGGGCCAACGTCCTGACTTTC; CDR3: CATSRGAGTSGANVLTF
D: TRBD2; J: TRBJ2-1; size: .; length: 19; V: TRBV2; DNA: TGTGCCAGCAGTGAAGGGTATCGCTGGGGAACTAGCGGTTTTAATGAGCAGTTCTTC; CDR3: CASSEGYRWGTSGFNEQFF
D: .; J: TRBJ2-7; size: .; length: 16; V: TRBV11-2; DNA: TGTGCCAGCAGCCCCCTCGGAGCGGCCCTCTCCTACGAGCAGTACTTC; CDR3: CASSPLGAALSYEQYF
D: .; J: TRBJ2-3; size: .; length: 15; V: TRBV10-3; DNA: TGTGCCATCAGTGACCCCACGACAGGCTCGGATACGCAGTATTTT; CDR3: CAISDPTTGSDTQYF
D: TRBD2; J: TRBJ2-3; size: few; length: 15; V: TRBV7-2; DNA: TGTGCCAGCAGCTCATTAGCGGGGGCTACAGATACGCAGTATTTT; CDR3: CASSSLAGATDTQYF